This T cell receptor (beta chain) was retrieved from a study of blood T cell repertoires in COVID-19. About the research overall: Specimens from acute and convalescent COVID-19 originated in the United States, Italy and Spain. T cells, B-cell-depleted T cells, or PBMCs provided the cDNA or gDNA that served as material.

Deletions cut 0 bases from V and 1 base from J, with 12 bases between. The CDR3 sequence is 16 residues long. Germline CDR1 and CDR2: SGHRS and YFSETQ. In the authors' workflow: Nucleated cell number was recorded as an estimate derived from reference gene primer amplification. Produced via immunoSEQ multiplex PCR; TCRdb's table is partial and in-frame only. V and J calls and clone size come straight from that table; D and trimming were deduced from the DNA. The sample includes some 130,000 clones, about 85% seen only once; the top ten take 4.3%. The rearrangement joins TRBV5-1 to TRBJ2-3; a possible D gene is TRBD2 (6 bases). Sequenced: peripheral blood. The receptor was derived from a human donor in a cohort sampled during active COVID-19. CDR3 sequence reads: CASSLVGTLGTDTQYF. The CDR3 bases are TGCGCCAGCAGCTTGGTTGGGACTCTCGGCACAGATACGCAGTATTTT.